The rows below give T cell receptor beta chains drawn from one sample of a study of cytomegalovirus exposure and HLA in healthy donors. TCRdb's table, derived via immunoSEQ multiplex PCR, lists solely in-frame clones and lacks some. The table includes approximately 210,000 clones, about 90% detected once. The sequenced material came from PBMCs. The receptor set was obtained from a young woman in good health and CMV-seronegative. CDR3s include the opening cysteine and the closing phenylalanine or tryptophan. Only some rows state a clone size, as once, few, many or a class for expanded clones.

clone_size,v_call,cdr3_length,cdr3_aa
-,TRBV7-2,16,CASSSDSGVKSYEQYF
-,TRBV20-1,11,CSAPNYNEQFF
few,TRBV19,14,CASSIALGLPEQYF
-,TRBV28,13,CASSGQINQPQHF
-,TRBV9,15,CASSVDPRVNTEAFF
-,TRBV9,15,CASSARSNNPYEQYF
-,TRBV18,18,CASSPANRRHRGTDTQYF
few,TRBV2,10,CASGLNEQYF
-,TRBV5-1,15,CASSFRVSVASEQFF
-,TRBV5-1,15,CASSSGGTANEKLFF
-,TRBV27,19,CASRPPSFRPTVPGNTIYF
-,TRBV2,15,CASSERTGGNYGYTF
-,TRBV27,16,CASRRVSSGSRNEQFF
-,TRBV30,15,CAWSWTSGGGDTQYF
few,TRBV19,14,CASSMGLATYEQYF
-,TRBV7-2,15,CASSPGTGLTYEQYF